Listed here are 32 T cell receptor beta chains from one sample, sequenced in a study of CD8 T cells in ankylosing spondylitis. Study results and caveats: One TCR beta motif, made up of under ten highly homologous variants, appeared characteristic of ankylosing spondylitis blood.

What these receptors recognize is not known. TCRdb re-analysed the 5' RACE reads in MiXCR, keeping a single row per CDR3 protein. The repertoire holds 400,000 to 450,000 distinct CDR3 sequences, with roughly 18% as singletons. The specimen sequenced was blood, either unsorted or a sorted T cell fraction (not recorded which). The receptors here all came from a male donor with ankylosing spondylitis.

This clonotype was seen many times. The V call is TRBV29-1, the J call TRBJ1-5, with unresolved D. The ends were cut back, 4 bases at V and 3 bases at J, with 7 bases in the middle. Germline lookup yields CDR1 SQVTM and CDR2 ANQGSEA. This CDR3 has 12 residues. The CDR3 DNA reads as TGCAGCGTTGCGTCAGTCAATCAGCCCCAGCATTTT. Translated: CSVASVNQPQHF.

This clonotype was counted at least ten times. The genes are TRBV5-1 and TRBJ2-7; 8 positions match TRBD2. CDR3 length equals 15 residues. CDR1 is SGHRS, CDR2 YFSETQ, per germline. With 1 base clipped from V and 1 base from J, the junction kept 4 bases outside the gene matches. CDR3 sequence: CASSLTAGGSYEQYF. For the CDR3, the DNA is TGCGCCAGCAGCTTGACCGCGGGGGGATCCTACGAGCAGTACTTC. Drawing the rest from reference TRBV5-1 and TRBJ2-7, the complete variable domain is KAGVTQTPRYLIKTRGQQVTLSCSPISGHRSVSWYQQTPGQGLQFLFEYFSETQRNKGNFPGRFSGRQFSNSRSEMNVSTLELGDSALYLCASSLTAGGSYEQYFGPGTRLTVT.

In this sample, this clonotype turned up a few times. The rearrangement links TRBV11-3 to TRBJ2-2; 8 nucleotides match TRBD1. From germline, CDR1 is SGHNT and CDR2 YENEEA. V trimming: 5 bases; J trimming: 6 bases; junction bases outside the gene matches: 11. The CDR3 sequence is 16 residues long. CDR3 coding DNA: TGTGCCAGCAGCCTCAGAAAGACAGGGGTTGCCGGGGAGCTGTTTTTT. Residues: CASSLRKTGVAGELFF.

This clonotype has ten or more counts. The J gene is TRBJ2-5, the V gene TRBV20-1; D is perhaps TRBD1 or TRBD2 (5 bases each). Germline CDR1 is DFQATT and CDR2 is SNEGSKA (reference sequence). The ends were cut back, 4 bases at V and 5 bases at J, with 17 bases in the middle. The CDR3 is 14 amino acids. CDR3 nucleotides: TGCAGTGCTACCCTTTCGAGGGGCTGGGAGACCCAGTACTTC. This codes for CSATLSRGWETQYF.

The V and J genes are TRBV20-1 and TRBJ2-7; 8 bases agree with TRBD1. The J segment lost 5 bases and the V segment lost 6 bases, leaving 9 bases of the junction unmatched. The V gene's germline CDR1 is DFQATT and CDR2 SNEGSKA (reference sequence). CDR3 length: 13 amino acids. The DNA for the CDR3 is TGCAGTGCGAGGACAGGGAGCCTAGACGAGCAGTACTTC. It is translated as CSARTGSLDEQYF.

The chain recombines TRBV5-8 with TRBJ2-5; D might be TRBD2 (5 bases). The CDR3 is made up of 14 amino acids. CDR1 is SGHTS, CDR2 YDEGEE, per germline. V lost 6 bases, J lost 4 bases, and 16 bases lay in between. Here the CDR3 reads CASTITRFGETQYF. DNA for the CDR3: TGTGCCAGCACCATAACTAGATTTGGAGAGACCCAGTACTTC. Supplemented by reference TRBV5-8 and TRBJ2-5, the full variable domain reads EAGVTQSPTHLIKTRGQQATLRCSPISGHTSVYWYQQALGLGLQFLLWYDEGEERNRGNFPPRFSGRQFPNYSSELNVNALELEDSALYLCASTITRFGETQYFGPGTRLLVL.

In this sample, this clonotype turned up a few times. The junction and the germline gene differ at one end; a read error may be behind it. The chain has TRBV7-3 and TRBJ2-1; perhaps TRBD2 as D (6 bases). Germline V gene sequence: CDR1 SGHTA, CDR2 FQGTGA. This CDR3 contains 13 residues. The CDR3 sequence is CASGLGLYNEQSF. The CDR3 DNA is TGTGCCAGCGGTTTGGGACTTTACAATGAGCAGTCCTTC.

This clonotype was observed a few times. This sequence joins TRBV20-1 and TRBJ1-2; D is unclear. Germline loops: CDR1 DFQATT, CDR2 SNEGSKA (reference sequence). Deletions cut 3 bases from V and 5 bases from J, with 7 bases between. The CDR3 loop spans 11 amino acids. The CDR3 region is CSASEVYGYTF. CDR3 nucleotide sequence: TGCAGTGCTAGTGAGGTTTATGGCTACACCTTC.

The genes are TRBV12-3 or TRBV12-4 and TRBJ1-1; TRBD1 aligns across 7 bases. V lost 8 bases, J lost 6 bases, and 9 bases stayed unmatched. The CDR3 runs to 13 residues. Here the CDR3 DNA reads TGTGCCAGCGCTTCCACAGGGGTGGCTGAAGCTTTCTTT. This gives the protein CASASTGVAEAFF.

For this clonotype: One junction end disagrees with the germline gene, perhaps due to a read error. This rearrangement joins TRBV6-5 to TRBJ2-2, with 7 bases identical to TRBD2. Per germline, CDR1 MNHEY and CDR2 SVGAGI. This CDR3 spans 15 amino acids. The CDR3 sequence: CASSYSTGGTGELFF. The CDR3 DNA is TGTGCCAGCAGTTACTCGACGGGAGGCACCGGTGAGCTGTTTTTT.

V usage is TRBV5-5 and J usage is TRBJ2-1; weak D call: TRBD2 (5 bases). Germline V gene sequence: CDR1 SGHKS, CDR2 YYEKEE (reference sequence). The CDR3 length is 14 residues. Trimming pared 5 bases from V and 10 bases from J, leaving 19 bases between. This CDR3 reads CASSLSAGGKEQFF. CDR3 nucleotide sequence: TGTGCCAGCAGTCTGTCCGCGGGTGGTAAAGAGCAGTTCTTC. The variable domain in full, with the rest retrieved from reference TRBV5-5 and TRBJ2-1, is DAGVTQSPTHLIKTRGQQVTLRCSPISGHKSVSWYQQVLGQGPQFIFQYYEKEERGRGNFPDRFSARQFPNYSSELNVNALLLGDSALYLCASSLSAGGKEQFFGPGTRLTVL.

This clonotype has ten or more counts. V usage is TRBV12-3 or TRBV12-4 and J usage is TRBJ1-2; tentative D call: TRBD1 (6 bases). Trimming cost V 6 bases and J 8 bases, with 22 bases left between them. The CDR3 length is 15 residues. CDR3 protein: CASRGTLLISQGYTF. Written as DNA, the CDR3 is TGTGCCAGCAGAGGGACATTGCTAATCAGCCAAGGCTACACCTTC.

This clonotype was recorded a few times. The rearrangement uses TRBV29-1 and TRBJ2-7; D could derive from TRBD1 or TRBD2 (5 bases each). The CDR3 is made up of 13 amino acids. In germline, CDR1 is SQVTM, CDR2 ANQGSEA. Trimming cost V 3 bases and J 0 bases, with 9 bases left between them. CDR3 nucleotide sequence: TGCAGCGTTGACGGGGCGAGCTCCTACGAGCAGTACTTC. It encodes CSVDGASSYEQYF.

The chain carries TRBV11-2 and TRBJ2-1; the D gene could be TRBD1 or TRBD2 (5 bases each). The V and J ends lost 6 bases and 0 bases respectively, with 15 bases between them. Germline CDR1 and CDR2: SGHAT and FQNNGV. This CDR3 region has 16 residues. The CDR3 region has the DNA TGTGCCAGCAGTATGGTCGGGACCCCCTCCTACAATGAGCAGTTCTTC. Protein product: CASSMVGTPSYNEQFF.

This clonotype was detected only once. The chain employs TRBV2 and TRBJ2-2; 8 bases align to TRBD2. After removal of 6 bases from V and 3 bases from J, the junction contained 6 bases not matched to a gene. Germline CDR1 is SNHLY and CDR2 is FYNNEI. CDR3 length: 15 residues. For the CDR3, the DNA is TGTGCCAGCAGAAGTCGGGGGGGCGACACCGGGGAGCTGTTTTTT. Its protein is CASRSRGGDTGELFF.

This clonotype was detected only a few times. The chain carries TRBV20-1 and TRBJ1-2; 7 nucleotides line up with TRBD1. The germline V gene has CDR1 DFQATT and CDR2 SNEGSKA (reference sequence). V gave up 4 bases and J gave up 4 bases; unmatched junction bases: 9. The CDR3 is 14 amino acids. CDR3 amino acids: CSAIPRTGVYGYTF. Here the CDR3 DNA reads TGCAGTGCTATACCCCGGACAGGAGTCTATGGCTACACCTTC.

This clonotype has a count of ten or more. The chain combines TRBV12-3 or TRBV12-4 with TRBJ2-1; 7 bases are a match to TRBD2. The ends lost 2 bases at V and 12 bases at J; junction bases unmatched: 4. This CDR3 spans 12 amino acids. CDR3 residues: CASSLRGGGQFF. In nucleotides, the CDR3 is TGTGCCAGCAGTTTAAGGGGCGGGGGGCAGTTCTTC.

V and J are TRBV27 and TRBJ2-5, with 8 bases matching TRBD2. V gave up 2 bases and J gave up 5 bases; unmatched junction bases: 7. This CDR3 spans 15 amino acids. Germline CDR1 is MNHEY and CDR2 is SMNVEV (reference sequence). This CDR3 is CASSLLAGGTETQYF. CDR3 bases: TGTGCCAGCAGTTTACTCGCGGGGGGCACGGAGACCCAGTACTTC.

V usage is TRBV20-1 and J usage is TRBJ1-4; D is unclear. The CDR3 consists of 14 residues. Germline V gene data show CDR1 as DFQATT and CDR2 as SNEGSKA (reference sequence). V was cut by 6 bases and J by 4 bases, with 15 bases left in between. CDR3 sequence (DNA): TGCAGTGCCGAAAAGGACGGGAATAATGAAAAACTGTTTTTT. Translating gives CSAEKDGNNEKLFF.

CDR3 nucleotides: TGTGCCATCAGTCCGGGACAGGGGCACACAGATACGCAGTATTTT. This gives the protein CAISPGQGHTDTQYF. This sequence joins TRBV10-3 and TRBJ2-3; 10 bases match TRBD1. The V gene's germline CDR1 is ENHRY and CDR2 SYGVKD. This CDR3 contains 15 residues. The ends lost 5 bases at V and 2 bases at J; junction bases unmatched: 4.

J is TRBJ2-3 and V is TRBV20-1; TRBD1 might be the D (6 bases). CDR1 and CDR2 (germline): DFQATT, SNEGSKA (reference sequence). Trimming removed 5 bases from V and 1 base from J, with 19 bases in between. The CDR3 is 16 amino acids. CDR3 sequence: CSAYKDRTEGTDTQYF. CDR3 bases: TGCAGTGCTTACAAAGACAGGACGGAGGGCACAGATACGCAGTATTTT.

The chain is built from TRBV12-3 or TRBV12-4 and TRBJ2-3; the match to TRBD2 covers 8 bases. J was trimmed by 5 bases and V by 6 bases; bases with no gene match: 10. The CDR3 spans 15 residues. The CDR3 DNA sequence: TGTGCCAGCAGAGGGAGAGCGGGAGCCGTAGATACGCAGTATTTT. Translating it yields CASRGRAGAVDTQYF.

In this sample, this clonotype turned up a few times. The chain couples TRBV3-1 to TRBJ1-5, with a tentative D call TRBD1 (5 bases). The CDR3 runs 13 residues. The V end lost 5 bases, the J end lost 7 bases, and 12 bases lay between the germline ends. CDR1 and CDR2 from the germline V gene are LGHDT and YNNKEL (reference sequence). CDR3 DNA: TGTGCCAGCAGCTTGCAGGGACGCCAGCCCCAGCATTTT. It is translated as CASSLQGRQPQHF.

This clonotype was seen a handful of times. The chain couples TRBV6-1 to TRBJ1-2; maybe TRBD1 (5 bases). There are 13 residues in the CDR3. Per the germline V gene, CDR1 is MNHNS and CDR2 is SASEGT. V was clipped by 10 bases and J by 7 bases, with 19 bases between them. The CDR3 DNA is TGTGCCATCCGGGGGACGCAAACCTCTGGCTACACCTTC. Amino acid sequence: CAIRGTQTSGYTF.

This chain joins TRBV7-9 and TRBJ2-3, with a possible D match to TRBD2 (6 bases). Germline CDR1 reads SEHNR; CDR2 reads FQNEAQ (reference sequence). The CDR3 is made up of 16 amino acids. The ends were cut back, 2 bases at V and 3 bases at J, with 15 bases in the middle. CDR3: CASSLMEGLRTDTQYF. CDR3 in DNA: TGTGCCAGCAGCTTAATGGAGGGGCTCAGGACAGATACGCAGTATTTT.

This clonotype turned up a few times. The CDR3 DNA reads TGTGCCAGCAGCTTAGCACCTAGGACTAGCGGGAGAACAGATACGCAGTATTTT. Amino acids: CASSLAPRTSGRTDTQYF. V and J are TRBV7-2 and TRBJ2-3, with 13 bases that match TRBD2. Unmatched junction bases numbered 6, after V lost 0 bases and J lost 3 bases. Germline V gives CDR1 SGHTA, CDR2 FQGNSA. The CDR3 runs 18 residues. Supplemented by reference TRBV7-2 and TRBJ2-3, the full variable domain reads GAGVSQSPSNKVTEKGKDVELRCDPISGHTALYWYRQSLGQGLEFLIYFQGNSAPDKSGLPSDRFSAERTGGSVSTLTIQRTQQEDSAVYLCASSLAPRTSGRTDTQYFGPGTRLTVL.

This clonotype occurred many times. The chain is built from TRBV7-9 and TRBJ1-5, with a tentative D call TRBD1 (6 bases). This CDR3 comprises 14 residues. CDR1 SEHNR and CDR2 FQNEAQ come from the germline V gene (reference sequence). V lost 3 bases to trimming and J lost 4 bases, with 10 bases between them. The CDR3 bases are TGTGCCAGCAGCTTGACAGGTGATAATCAGCCCCAGCATTTT. This gives the protein CASSLTGDNQPQHF.

The chain joins TRBV20-1 to TRBJ2-7, with D unclear. The CDR3 is 14 residues long. V was trimmed by 2 bases and J by 0 bases, leaving 11 bases between them. From germline, CDR1 is DFQATT and CDR2 SNEGSKA (reference sequence). CDR3 region: CSARIATSSYEQYF. DNA for the CDR3: TGCAGTGCTAGAATTGCGACAAGCTCCTACGAGCAGTACTTC.

This chain links TRBV15 with TRBJ1-4; D unresolved. In germline, CDR1 is LNHNV, CDR2 YYDKDF (reference sequence). V gave up 0 bases and J gave up 6 bases, with 11 bases separating them. This CDR3 is built from 15 residues. CDR3: CATSRDLLVDEKLFF. The CDR3 DNA sequence: TGTGCCACCAGCAGAGATTTGCTGGTGGATGAAAAACTGTTTTTT.

The V gene is TRBV4-1, the J gene TRBJ2-7; tentatively, D is TRBD1 (5 bases). The germline V and J ends were trimmed by 0 bases and 4 bases, with 16 bases remaining between them. Looked up from germline, CDR1 is MGHRA and CDR2 is YSYEKL. CDR3 size: 16 residues. The CDR3 is CASSQDTGYSMYEQYF. The CDR3 DNA sequence: TGCGCCAGCAGCCAAGATACAGGCTACTCTATGTACGAGCAGTACTTC.

The chain has TRBV24-1 and TRBJ2-1; unclear D gene. The CDR3 is 13 residues long. Germline V CDR1 and CDR2: KGHDR, SFDVKD. The V and J ends lost 9 bases and 5 bases respectively, with 13 bases between them. The CDR3 DNA reads TGTGCCACCCGGTGGGGTCGGGACAATGAGCAGTTCTTC. Residues: CATRWGRDNEQFF.

This CDR3 reads CASSYIGGSGGYTF. As DNA, the CDR3 is TGTGCCAGCAGTTACATTGGAGGGTCGGGTGGCTACACCTTC. V usage is TRBV6-5 and J usage is TRBJ1-2; D remains unclear. The germline V gene has CDR1 MNHEY and CDR2 SVGAGI. Trimming left V 2 bases short and J 7 bases short, with 14 bases between. The CDR3 loop spans 14 amino acids.